This T cell receptor beta chain was sequenced for a study of STAT5B mutations in CD4+ large granular lymphocyte leukemia. Findings of the study overall: Main leukemic clonotypes were patient-specific, but roughly 26% appeared at low frequency elsewhere.

Using immunoSEQ multiplex PCR, the repertoire was profiled, and TCRdb retains in-frame clones only, with some absent. Of tens of thousands of clones listed, 76% are singletons. V lost 4 bases and J 8 bases, leaving 11 bases between the germline ends. CDR1 and CDR2 from the germline V gene are MGHDK and SYGVNS. The CDR3 spans 12 residues. This clone was seen just once. Its antigen remains unknown. The TCR originated in a human donor in good health. Material for sequencing was CD4+ T cells from blood buffy coats. V is TRBV25-1 and J is TRBJ1-2; no firm D call. CDR3 region: CASSAYWGGYTF. For the CDR3, the DNA is TGTGCCAGCAGTGCATACTGGGGAGGCTACACCTTC.